This paragraph reports one T cell receptor (beta chain). The data belong to a study of blood T cell repertoires in COVID-19. Overall study: Sources were T cells, B-cell-depleted T cells, or PBMCs; the material itself was cDNA or gDNA.

Using immunoSEQ multiplex PCR, the repertoire was profiled, and TCRdb retains in-frame clones only, with some absent. The data contain 250,000 to 300,000 clones, 86% of them singletons. Germline CDR1 reads MGHRA; CDR2 reads YSYEKL. The CDR3 runs to 15 residues. J was trimmed by 3 bases and V by 4 bases; bases with no gene match: 6. The sample consisted of peripheral blood. This chain uses TRBV4-1 with TRBJ2-1, with 7 bases fitting TRBD2. This TCR was sampled from a man younger than 40 with active or convalescent COVID-19. The CDR3 coding sequence is TGCGCCAGCAGCCGAGGGGAGGGCGGCTACAATGAGCAGTTCTTC. Translated, it gives CASSRGEGGYNEQFF.